A single sample is the source of the 8 T cell receptor beta chains below, sequenced in a study of shared T cell receptors in the human thymus. Assay: immunoSEQ multiplex PCR; the TCRdb copy retains only in-frame clones and omits some. The data hold hundreds of thousands of clones, with around 87% observed a single time. These data were likewise used in another study, on human thymus T cells.

Sequenced material: thymocytes. These TCRs come from a boy younger than two with a congenital heart defect.

The genes are TRBV6-5 and TRBJ2-1, with D perhaps matching TRBD1 (6 bases). The CDR3 totals 14 residues. The germline V gene encodes CDR1 MNHEY and CDR2 SVGAGI. V was trimmed by 6 bases and J by 8 bases, leaving 17 bases between them. The CDR3 DNA is TGTGCCAGCAGCCAATACCACAGGGCCGATGAGCAGTTCTTC. Protein product: CASSQYHRADEQFF.

The V and J genes are TRBV10-3 and TRBJ2-3, with 16 nucleotides matching TRBD2. Germline assignment: CDR1 ENHRY and CDR2 SYGVKD. This CDR3 is built from 20 residues. J was trimmed by 0 bases and V by 4 bases; bases with no gene match: 10. CDR3 nucleotide sequence: TGTGCCATCAGTGGGGGGACTAGCGGGAGGGCCGGTTCTAGCACAGATACGCAGTATTTT. Translated: CAISGGTSGRAGSSTDTQYF.

The chain carries TRBV9 and TRBJ2-6, with TRBD2 identical over 11 bases. Looked up from germline, CDR1 is SGDLS and CDR2 is YYNGEE. CDR3 length: 20 residues. The V and J ends lost 0 bases and 1 base, in that order; junction bases with no gene match: 9. The CDR3 is CASSVVPSSSGGSGANVLTF. In nucleotides, the CDR3 is TGTGCCAGCAGCGTAGTCCCATCCTCTAGCGGGGGGTCTGGGGCCAACGTCCTGACTTTC.

The chain recombines TRBV29-1 with TRBJ2-3, with 9 bases that match TRBD2. V dropped 5 bases and J dropped 4; count of bases not matched to a gene: 7. In germline, CDR1 is SQVTM, CDR2 ANQGSEA. CDR3 length equals 14 residues. In DNA form, the CDR3 reads TGCAGCGTTTTGGGGCGGGAGGGCGCAGATACGCAGTATTTT. Its translation: CSVLGREGADTQYF.

The CDR3: CASSRDKFTGELFF. CDR3 sequence (DNA): TGCGCCAGCAGCAGGGACAAATTCACCGGGGAGCTGTTTTTT. This rearrangement joins TRBV5-1 to TRBJ2-2; D perhaps matches TRBD1 (6 bases). Trimming stripped 4 bases from V and 4 bases from J, with 11 bases between. Germline CDR1 reads SGHRS; CDR2 reads YFSETQ. This CDR3 is built from 14 residues.

V gene TRBV6-1 combines with J gene TRBJ2-1; TRBD1 matches at 11 bases. Per the germline V gene, CDR1 is MNHNS and CDR2 is SASEGT. V gave up 3 bases and J gave up 10 bases; unmatched junction bases: 11. CDR3 length: 16 residues. CDR3 sequence (DNA): TGTGCCAGCAGTGACCCAGGACAGGGGGCGGCTCCCGAGCAGTTCTTC. This encodes CASSDPGQGAAPEQFF.

The chain employs TRBV14 and TRBJ1-4; 7 bases agree with TRBD1. CDR3 length: 15 residues. The germline gives CDR1 SGHDN, CDR2 FVKESK. Trimming removed 3 bases from V and 4 bases from J; junction bases left unmatched: 5. CDR3 DNA sequence: TGTGCCAGCAGCCACCGACAGGGACGTAATGAAAAACTGTTTTTT. It encodes CASSHRQGRNEKLFF.

This chain links TRBV28 with TRBJ1-5, with 12 positions matching TRBD1. Germline values: CDR1 MDHEN, CDR2 SYDVKM. The CDR3 runs 20 residues. After removal of 0 bases from V and 0 bases from J, the junction contained 9 bases not matched to a gene. Here the CDR3 reads CASSLCRGQGARYSNQPQHF. The CDR3, as DNA: TGTGCCAGCAGTTTATGCCGGGGACAGGGGGCAAGATATAGCAATCAGCCCCAGCATTTT. Looking up the rest from reference TRBV28 and TRBJ1-5 gives the full variable domain: DVKVTQSSRYLVKRTGEKVFLECVQDMDHENMFWYRQDPGLGLRLIYFSYDVKMKEKGDIPEGYSVSREKKERFSLILESASTNQTSMYLCASSLCRGQGARYSNQPQHFGDGTRLSIL.